This TCR beta chain was sequenced for a study of lymphopenia after photon versus proton radiotherapy. Findings and caveats of the study: Post-nadir TCR diversity decline inversely tracked overall survival among those who died. After lymphocyte nadir, photon-treated repertoires showed oligoclonal expansion, especially CD8+ Temra. Proton therapy kept repertoires fairly stable, unlike photons, which gained effector/memory cells.

Data came from immunoSEQ multiplex PCR; TCRdb stores just in-frame clones and leaves some out. The profile shows about 37,000 clones, roughly 84% of them singletons. This clone was seen a few times. Its antigen is as yet unknown. The germline V gene has CDR1 SGHVS and CDR2 FNYEAQ. V was trimmed by 4 bases and J by 0 bases, leaving 10 bases between them. The CDR3 loop spans 15 amino acids. J is TRBJ1-3 and V is TRBV7-6; D gene unclear. The source is a man aged 50-60 years with gastric cancer. The starting material was peripheral blood, obtained from a patient treated with photon-based radiotherapy. CDR3 DNA: TGTGCCAGCAGCTCCCCCAGGAGCTCTGGAAACACCATATATTTT. Amino acid sequence: CASSSPRSSGNTIYF.